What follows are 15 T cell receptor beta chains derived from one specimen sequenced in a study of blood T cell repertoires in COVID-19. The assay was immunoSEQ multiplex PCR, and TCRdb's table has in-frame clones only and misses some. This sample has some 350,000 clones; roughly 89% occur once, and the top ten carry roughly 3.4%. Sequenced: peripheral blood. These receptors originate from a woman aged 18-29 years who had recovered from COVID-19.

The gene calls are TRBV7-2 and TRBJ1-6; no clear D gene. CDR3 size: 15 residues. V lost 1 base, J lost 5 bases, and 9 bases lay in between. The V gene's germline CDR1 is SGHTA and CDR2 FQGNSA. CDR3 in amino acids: CASSLGGRDNSPLHF. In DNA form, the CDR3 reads TGTGCCAGCAGCTTAGGTGGGAGGGATAATTCACCCCTCCACTTT.

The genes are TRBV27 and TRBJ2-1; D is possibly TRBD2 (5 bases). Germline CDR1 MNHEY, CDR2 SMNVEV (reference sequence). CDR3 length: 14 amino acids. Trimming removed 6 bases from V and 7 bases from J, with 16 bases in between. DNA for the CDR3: TGTGCCAGCAGCCCGGGATGGAGTTTGAATGAGCAGTTCTTC. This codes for CASSPGWSLNEQFF.

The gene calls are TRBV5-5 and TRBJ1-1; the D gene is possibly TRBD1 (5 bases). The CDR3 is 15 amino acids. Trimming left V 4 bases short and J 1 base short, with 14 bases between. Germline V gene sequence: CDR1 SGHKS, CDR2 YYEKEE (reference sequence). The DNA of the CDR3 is TGTGCCAGCAGCGAAAGGGGCAGGCCGAACACTGAAGCTTTCTTT. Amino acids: CASSERGRPNTEAFF.

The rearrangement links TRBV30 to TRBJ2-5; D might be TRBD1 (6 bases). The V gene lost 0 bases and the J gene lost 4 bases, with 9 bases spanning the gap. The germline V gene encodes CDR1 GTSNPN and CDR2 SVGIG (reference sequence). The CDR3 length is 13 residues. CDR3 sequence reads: CAWSVLGAETQYF. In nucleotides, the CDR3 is TGTGCCTGGAGTGTACTGGGGGCAGAGACCCAGTACTTC.

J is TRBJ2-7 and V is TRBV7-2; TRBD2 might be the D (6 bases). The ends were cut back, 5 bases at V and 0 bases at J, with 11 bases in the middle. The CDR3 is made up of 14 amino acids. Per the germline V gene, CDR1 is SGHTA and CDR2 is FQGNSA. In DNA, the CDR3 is TGTGCCAGCAGCCTCGGGACTGGCTCCTACGAGCAGTACGTC. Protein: CASSLGTGSYEQYV.

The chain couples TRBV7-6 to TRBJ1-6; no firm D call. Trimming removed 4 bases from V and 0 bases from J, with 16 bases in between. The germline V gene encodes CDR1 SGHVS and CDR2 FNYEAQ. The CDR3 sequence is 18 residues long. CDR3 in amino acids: CASSSLSTKSSYNSPLHF. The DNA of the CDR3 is TGTGCCAGCAGCTCCCTTTCAACCAAGAGCTCCTATAATTCACCCCTCCACTTT.

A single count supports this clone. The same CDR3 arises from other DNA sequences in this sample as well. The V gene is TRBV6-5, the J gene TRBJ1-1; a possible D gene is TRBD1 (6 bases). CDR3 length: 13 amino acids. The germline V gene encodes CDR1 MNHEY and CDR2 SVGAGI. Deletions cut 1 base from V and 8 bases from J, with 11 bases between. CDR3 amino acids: CASSYWTGTEAFF. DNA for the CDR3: TGTGCCAGCAGTTACTGGACCGGGACAGAAGCTTTCTTT.

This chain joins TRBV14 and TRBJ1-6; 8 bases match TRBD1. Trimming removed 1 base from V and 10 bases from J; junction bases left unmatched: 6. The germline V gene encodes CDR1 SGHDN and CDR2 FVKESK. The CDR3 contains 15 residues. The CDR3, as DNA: TGTGCCAGCAGCCAAGTTCAGGGGGCCAGATCACCCCTCCACTTT. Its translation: CASSQVQGARSPLHF.

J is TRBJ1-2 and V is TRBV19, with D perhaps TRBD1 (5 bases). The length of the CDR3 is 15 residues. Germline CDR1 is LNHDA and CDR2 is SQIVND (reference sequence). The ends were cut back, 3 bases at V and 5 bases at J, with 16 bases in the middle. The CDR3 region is CASSMAHPGIYGYTF. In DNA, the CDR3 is TGTGCCAGTAGTATGGCCCACCCAGGGATTTATGGCTACACCTTC.

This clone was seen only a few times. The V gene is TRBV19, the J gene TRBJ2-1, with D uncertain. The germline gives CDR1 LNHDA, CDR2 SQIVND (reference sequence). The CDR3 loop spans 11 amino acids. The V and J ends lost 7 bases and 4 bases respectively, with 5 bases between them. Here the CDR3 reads CASTQYNEQFF. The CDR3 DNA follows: TGTGCCAGTACCCAGTACAATGAGCAGTTCTTC.

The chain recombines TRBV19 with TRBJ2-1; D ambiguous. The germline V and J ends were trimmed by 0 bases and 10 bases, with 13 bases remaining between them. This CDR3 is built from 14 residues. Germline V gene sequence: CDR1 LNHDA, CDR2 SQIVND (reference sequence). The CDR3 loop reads CASSIEYTRHEQFF. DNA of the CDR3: TGTGCCAGTAGTATAGAGTACACCCGCCACGAGCAGTTCTTC. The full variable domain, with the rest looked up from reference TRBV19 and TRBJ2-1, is DGGITQSPKYLFRKEGQNVTLSCEQNLNHDAMYWYRQDPGQGLRLIYYSQIVNDFQKGDIAEGYSVSREKKESFPLTVTSAQKNPTAFYLCASSIEYTRHEQFFGPGTRLTVL.

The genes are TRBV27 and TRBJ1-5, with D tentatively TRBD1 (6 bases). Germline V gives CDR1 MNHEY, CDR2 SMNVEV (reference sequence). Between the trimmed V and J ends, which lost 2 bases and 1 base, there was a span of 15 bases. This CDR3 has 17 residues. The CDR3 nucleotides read TGTGCCAGCAGTTTAGAGGGTTGGGGGCCGAGCAATCAGCCCCAGCATTTT. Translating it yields CASSLEGWGPSNQPQHF.

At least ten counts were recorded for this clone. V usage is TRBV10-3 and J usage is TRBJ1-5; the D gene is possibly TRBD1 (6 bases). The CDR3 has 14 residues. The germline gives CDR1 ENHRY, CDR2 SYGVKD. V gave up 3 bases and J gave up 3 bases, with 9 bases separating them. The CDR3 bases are TGTGCCATCAGTGAAGGGGGAGTCAATCAGCCCCAGCATTTT. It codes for CAISEGGVNQPQHF.

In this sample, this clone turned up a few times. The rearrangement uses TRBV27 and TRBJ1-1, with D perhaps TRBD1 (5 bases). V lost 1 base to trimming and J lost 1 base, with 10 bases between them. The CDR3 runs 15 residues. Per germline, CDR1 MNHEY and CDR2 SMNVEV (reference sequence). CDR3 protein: CASSLFGGGNTEAFF. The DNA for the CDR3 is TGTGCCAGCAGTTTATTTGGGGGAGGGAACACTGAAGCTTTCTTT.

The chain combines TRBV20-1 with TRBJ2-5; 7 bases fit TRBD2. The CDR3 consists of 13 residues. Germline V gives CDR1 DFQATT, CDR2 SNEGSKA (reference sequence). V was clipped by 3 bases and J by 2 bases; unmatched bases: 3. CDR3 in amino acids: CSASLAVQETQYF. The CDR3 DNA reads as TGCAGTGCTAGTCTAGCGGTACAAGAGACCCAGTACTTC.